One T cell receptor (beta chain) is described in this entry. Its specific antigen is unknown. Base quality data are lacking; no much larger clone is found one base away. Blood RNA was extracted from unsorted whole blood using TRIzol reagent, and germline DNA was obtained with the DNeasy Blood & Tissue kit. Patients had chronic HBV infection and were treatment-naive at sampling. Before surgery, 3.5 to 4 milliliters of peripheral blood were drawn into K2EDTA tubes. The CDR3 numbers 16 residues from cysteine through phenylalanine. Just the 48-base CDR3 DNA is kept, in frame starting at base 1. V and J lose 4 bases and 1 base, and a span of 11 bases separates them. The germline V gene yields ENHRY for CDR1 and SYGVKD for CDR2. This sample is part of a study of tumor-infiltrating lymphocytes in primary liver carcinoma listed by TCRdb under 2017. A note on the overall study: Between November 2015 and March 2016, about 5 patients in China with histopathologically diagnosed primary liver carcinoma had their tumors surgically resected. Hepatocellular carcinoma (four) or combined HCC and intrahepatic cholangiocarcinoma (one) was present in the five patients, who were three men and two women aged 30 to 69 years. Tumors of the five patients were stage T1-T3 N0M0 with maximum diameters of roughly 4.2 to 10 cm. Each sample produced roughly 3.65 to 8 million productive TCRbeta reads, and read depth showed no significant difference between tissue types. For each liver tumor, the study sampled five regions along with adjacent normal tissue and blood, and applied TCRbeta repertoire sequencing, expression microarrays and whole-exome sequencing. A total of 35 or so specimens from 5 patients went through TCRbeta repertoire sequencing, namely 25 tumor regions, 5 adjacent noncancerous liver tissues and 5 peripheral blood samples. Repertoires from technical replicates were highly reproducible, with mean shared-clone rates approximately 0.92 and correlation coefficients above 0.98. The paper as a whole reports these results and caveats: Only 4 or 5 patients were included in the study, and the authors note that the findings should be validated in a larger study. Only the TCR beta chain was sequenced, so true repertoire diversity is likely underestimated because unpaired alpha chains were not captured. Since the samples were bulk and unsorted, there was no way to compare CD4+ and CD8+ T cell repertoires. The top 250 clones made up a significantly larger repertoire fraction in tumors than in blood (p = 0.039). Repertoire overlap was found to be higher between tumor regions (mean about 35%) than between tumor-adjacent (around 17%) or tumor-blood (14%) pairs, consistent with antigen-driven expansion.

TCRbeta-specific cDNA was reverse-transcribed from 500 ng total RNA using a constant-region primer and ProtoScript II reverse transcriptase. The TCRbeta libraries were prepared through three rounds of nested multiplex PCR following a slightly modified ARM-PCR procedure. The first two PCR rounds used multiplex TRBV1-TRBV30 forward primers with a Cbeta reverse primer, each for approximately 10 cycles. Sample barcodes and Illumina adapters were attached in a final 25-cycle PCR using Deep VentR polymerase. Before sequencing, amplicons of 200-500 bp were gel-purified using a QIAquick gel extraction kit. The TCRbeta amplicons were sequenced with 250-bp paired-end reads on an Illumina HiSeq 2500. In the source study's methods: To recover full CDR3 sequences, reads were quality-trimmed using Trimmomatic v0.33 and paired reads were then merged using FLASH v1.2.11. V, D and J germline segments were assigned to the rearranged TCRbeta sequences by MiGEC v1.2.1b. Clonotype statistics and Shannon-Wiener diversity indices were computed with VDJtools v1.0.0. To reduce sampling bias, subsequent analyses other than the diversity analysis used only the 250 most abundant clonotypes in each sample. TCRdb took the public reads, trimmed them with fastp at Q25, ran MiXCR for clone calling and kept in-frame beta chains. One record per CDR3 amino acid sequence lists the most common genes and DNA. TCRdb's processing, not the authors', yielded these V and J calls. This sample comprises 330,000 or so distinct CDR3 sequences, approximately 64% of them detected only once. The ten most abundant clones make up 5% to 6.5% of the sample.

The V and J segments used are TRBV10-3 and TRBJ2-6, with the D gene tentatively TRBD1 or TRBD2, based on 5 matching bases in each. This clonotype was sampled from a man aged 35 to 55 with primary liver carcinoma and hepatitis B virus infection. The sample comprised peripheral blood. The DNA sequence is given as TGTGCCATCAGTGGGGACGGAGGATCTGGGGCCAACGTCCTGACTTTC. It encodes CAISGDGGSGANVLTF.